What follows are 18 T cell receptor beta chains derived from one specimen sequenced in a study of cytomegalovirus exposure and HLA in healthy donors. Assay used: immunoSEQ multiplex PCR; TCRdb lists only in-frame clones, some missing. Among roughly 150,000 clones listed, around 90% were seen once. Input material: PBMCs. The receptors come from a man aged 18 to 30 in good health and CMV-seronegative.

The J gene is TRBJ1-2, the V gene TRBV28; tentative D call: TRBD1 (6 bases). This CDR3 region has 14 residues. CDR1 and CDR2 (germline): MDHEN, SYDVKM. Between the trimmed V and J ends, which lost 3 bases and 6 bases, there was a span of 14 bases. CDR3 bases: TGTGCCAGCAGTTTGTCCGGGACACAAAATGGCTACACCTTC. It yields the protein CASSLSGTQNGYTF.

The rearrangement joins TRBV28 to TRBJ2-3; 9 bases match TRBD2. Germline loops: CDR1 MDHEN, CDR2 SYDVKM. J was trimmed by 0 bases and V by 7 bases; bases with no gene match: 11. CDR3 size: 17 residues. The DNA for the CDR3 is TGTGCCAGCAAGGGGACTAGCCCTAGCTCTAGCACAGATACGCAGTATTTT. Translation: CASKGTSPSSSTDTQYF.

This chain connects TRBV6-5 to TRBJ2-3; D remains unclear. V lost 0 bases, J lost 3 bases, and 10 bases lay in between. The germline gives CDR1 MNHEY, CDR2 SVGAGI. The CDR3 contains 15 residues. As DNA, the CDR3 is TGTGCCAGCAGTTACTCGAACGGTTTTACAGATACGCAGTATTTT. Amino acid sequence: CASSYSNGFTDTQYF.

CDR3 region: CASSIARRGQSFNEQFF. The CDR3 region has the DNA TGTGCCAGCAGCATTGCCCGCAGGGGACAGTCGTTTAATGAGCAGTTCTTC. The chain combines TRBV13 with TRBJ2-1; 7 bases agree with TRBD1. With 5 bases clipped from V and 7 bases from J, the junction kept 17 bases outside the gene matches. Germline CDR1 and CDR2: PRHDT and FYEKMQ (reference sequence). The CDR3 has 17 residues.

This chain connects TRBV14 to TRBJ2-2, with D possibly matching TRBD2 (5 bases). Germline V gives CDR1 SGHDN, CDR2 FVKESK. The CDR3 covers 14 residues. Trimming cost V 3 bases and J 4 bases, with 9 bases left between them. The CDR3 DNA reads as TGTGCCAGCAGCCATTACCGGGGCACCGGGGAGCTGTTTTTT. Amino acids: CASSHYRGTGELFF.

This rearrangement joins TRBV5-1 to TRBJ1-2; 8 bases line up with TRBD1. The V gene's germline CDR1 is SGHRS and CDR2 YFSETQ. V trimming: 0 bases; J trimming: 9 bases; junction bases outside the gene matches: 7. The CDR3 extends over 14 amino acids. The chain's CDR3 is CASSLGTGFRRYTF. The DNA for the CDR3 is TGCGCCAGCAGCTTGGGGACAGGGTTTCGTCGCTACACCTTC.

V and J are TRBV5-1 and TRBJ1-4; 9 bases fit TRBD1. The germline gives CDR1 SGHRS, CDR2 YFSETQ. The V gene end was trimmed by 2 bases and the J gene end by 3 bases; junction bases not matched to a gene: 5. The CDR3 has 16 amino acids. The CDR3 loop is CASSFGQGQANEKLFF. The DNA for the CDR3 is TGCGCCAGCAGCTTTGGACAGGGGCAGGCTAATGAAAAACTGTTTTTT. The whole variable domain, filled in from reference TRBV5-1 and TRBJ1-4, reads KAGVTQTPRYLIKTRGQQVTLSCSPISGHRSVSWYQQTPGQGLQFLFEYFSETQRNKGNFPGRFSGRQFSNSRSEMNVSTLELGDSALYLCASSFGQGQANEKLFFGSGTQLSVL.

The chain employs TRBV27 and TRBJ2-1; maybe TRBD2 (6 bases). The CDR3 loop spans 18 amino acids. Trimming cost V 3 bases and J 1 base, with 19 bases left between them. Germline V gives CDR1 MNHEY, CDR2 SMNVEV (reference sequence). CDR3 bases: TGTGCCAGCAGTTTCCGCGGGACTTCTAAGCTGTCCTACAATGAGCAGTTCTTC. Translation: CASSFRGTSKLSYNEQFF.

The gene calls are TRBV11-1 and TRBJ2-1; TRBD2 matches 7 bases. Losses at the gene ends were 3 bases for V and 0 bases for J; bases not matched to a gene: 8. The CDR3 contains 17 residues. Per the germline V gene, CDR1 is SGHAT and CDR2 is FQDESV (reference sequence). The CDR3: CASSFTRGRYSYNEQFF. CDR3 bases: TGTGCCAGCAGCTTTACGCGGGGGAGGTACTCCTACAATGAGCAGTTCTTC.

The count of this clone is one. The chain joins TRBV7-2 to TRBJ2-7; 11 bases are a match to TRBD2. V trimming: 5 bases; J trimming: 3 bases; junction bases outside the gene matches: 3. Germline CDR1 and CDR2: SGHTA and FQGNSA. This CDR3 is built from 14 residues. The CDR3 region has the DNA TGTGCCAGCAGCCCCGGGACTAGCGGCTACGAGCAGTACTTC. It is translated as CASSPGTSGYEQYF.

V gene TRBV6-1 combines with J gene TRBJ2-3; D possibly corresponds to TRBD2 (5 bases). Per germline, CDR1 MNHNS and CDR2 SASEGT. This CDR3 comprises 17 residues. V was shortened by 2 bases and J by 0 bases, with 15 bases between the two germline ends. Here the CDR3 DNA reads TGTGCCAGCAGTGAACAGAGAGCGGTTCCTAGCACAGATACGCAGTATTTT. Its protein product is CASSEQRAVPSTDTQYF.

V is TRBV6-1 and J is TRBJ1-1; D unclear. Germline V gene data show CDR1 as MNHNS and CDR2 as SASEGT. This CDR3 comprises 13 residues. The ends were cut back, 1 base at V and 3 bases at J, with 6 bases in the middle. CDR3 bases: TGTGCCAGCAGTGAAGTGATAGACACTGAAGCTTTCTTT. Amino acid sequence: CASSEVIDTEAFF.

CDR3 residues: CASGEGKRQETQYF. Here the CDR3 DNA reads TGTGCTAGTGGAGAGGGAAAAAGGCAAGAGACCCAGTACTTC. This sequence joins TRBV12-5 and TRBJ2-5; a weak D match, TRBD2 (5 bases). The V end was cut by 6 bases, the J end by 2 bases, with 13 bases between. The CDR3 sequence is 14 residues long. Germline CDR1 LGHNT, CDR2 FRNRAP.

The rearrangement uses TRBV4-1 and TRBJ1-1; maybe TRBD1 (6 bases). Germline-derived CDR1 and CDR2 are MGHRA and YSYEKL. Trimming took 0 bases from V and 3 from J, leaving 14 bases between them. CDR3 length: 16 amino acids. The DNA of the CDR3 is TGCGCCAGCAGCCAAGATCGGGCAGGGGTGGACACTGAAGCTTTCTTT. It is translated as CASSQDRAGVDTEAFF.

The chain couples TRBV6-5 to TRBJ1-6, with D tentatively TRBD1 (5 bases). Germline CDR1 reads MNHEY; CDR2 reads SVGAGI. The CDR3 spans 15 residues. V was pared by 2 bases and J by 6 bases, with 11 bases between. The CDR3 DNA is TGTGCCAGCAGTTACGGGGCAGCCTTTAATTCACCCCTCCACTTT. It specifies CASSYGAAFNSPLHF.

The V gene is TRBV25-1, the J gene TRBJ2-3; TRBD1 aligns across 10 bases. CDR3 length: 18 residues. Germline trimming cut 4 bases from V and 1 base from J; bases unmatched to any gene: 11. CDR1 MGHDK and CDR2 SYGVNS come from the germline V gene. DNA of the CDR3: TGTGCCAGCAGTGCCCAATCCGGGACAGGGGATCGCACAGATACGCAGTATTTT. It specifies CASSAQSGTGDRTDTQYF.

The rearrangement uses TRBV5-1 and TRBJ2-6; D may be TRBD1 (6 bases). There are 17 residues in the CDR3. Trimming removed 0 bases from V and 0 bases from J, with 10 bases in between. CDR1 and CDR2 (germline): SGHRS, YFSETQ. DNA of the CDR3: TGCGCCAGCAGCTTGGTGGGGGACAACTCTGGGGCCAACGTCCTGACTTTC. It yields the protein CASSLVGDNSGANVLTF.

The chain is built from TRBV29-1 and TRBJ2-1; a possible D gene is TRBD1 (6 bases). Germline V lookup: CDR1 SQVTM, CDR2 ANQGSEA. V gave up 4 bases and J gave up 8 bases, with 9 bases separating them. The CDR3 extends over 11 amino acids. This chain's CDR3 is CSVATGHEQFF. CDR3 DNA: TGCAGCGTTGCAACAGGGCATGAGCAGTTCTTC.